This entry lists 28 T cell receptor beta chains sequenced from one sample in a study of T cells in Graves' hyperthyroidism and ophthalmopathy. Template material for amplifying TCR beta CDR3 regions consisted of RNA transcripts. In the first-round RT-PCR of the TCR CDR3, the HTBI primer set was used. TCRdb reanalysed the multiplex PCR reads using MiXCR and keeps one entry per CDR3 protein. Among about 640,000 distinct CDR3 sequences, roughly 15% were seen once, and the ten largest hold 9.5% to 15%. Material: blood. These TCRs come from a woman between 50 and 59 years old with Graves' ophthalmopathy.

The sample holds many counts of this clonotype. The CDR3 DNA follows: TGTGCCAGCAGCTTCGGTCGTGCGGCTTTCTTT. It specifies CASSFGRAAFF. The genes are TRBV7-9 and TRBJ1-1; D is ambiguous. Trimming took 3 bases from V and 11 from J, leaving 10 bases between them. In germline, CDR1 is SEHNR, CDR2 FQNEAQ (reference sequence). The CDR3 sequence is 11 residues long.

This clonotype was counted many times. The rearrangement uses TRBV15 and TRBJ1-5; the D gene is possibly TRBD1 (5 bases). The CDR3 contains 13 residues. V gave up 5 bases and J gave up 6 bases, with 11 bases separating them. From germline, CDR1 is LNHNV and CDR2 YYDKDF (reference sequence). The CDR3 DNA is TGTGCCACCAGCGGGGGGGTGCGTCAGCCCCAGCATTTT. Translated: CATSGGVRQPQHF.

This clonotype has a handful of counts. CDR3 amino acids: CATSDRTGRVNEQFF. The CDR3 DNA sequence: TGTGCCACCAGTGACCGGACAGGGAGGGTCAATGAGCAGTTCTTC. V gene TRBV24-1 combines with J gene TRBJ2-1; D perhaps matches TRBD1 (8 bases). The V gene lost 4 bases and the J gene lost 6 bases, with 15 bases spanning the gap. CDR3 length: 15 amino acids. The germline V gene has CDR1 KGHDR and CDR2 SFDVKD.

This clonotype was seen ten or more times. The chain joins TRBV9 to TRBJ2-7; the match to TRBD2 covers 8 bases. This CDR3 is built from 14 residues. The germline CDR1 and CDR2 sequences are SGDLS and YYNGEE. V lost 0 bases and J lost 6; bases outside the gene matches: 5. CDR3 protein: CASSVDSGRAEQYF. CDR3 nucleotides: TGTGCCAGCAGCGTAGACAGCGGGAGAGCCGAGCAGTACTTC.

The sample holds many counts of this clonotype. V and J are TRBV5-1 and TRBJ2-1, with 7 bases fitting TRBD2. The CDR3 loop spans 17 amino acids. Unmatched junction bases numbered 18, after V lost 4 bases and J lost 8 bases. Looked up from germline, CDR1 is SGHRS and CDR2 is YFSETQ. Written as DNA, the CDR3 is TGCGCCAGCAGCATGGGACCTAGCGGCAACCTGGGGGATGAGCAGTTCTTC. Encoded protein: CASSMGPSGNLGDEQFF. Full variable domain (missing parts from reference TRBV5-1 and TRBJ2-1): KAGVTQTPRYLIKTRGQQVTLSCSPISGHRSVSWYQQTPGQGLQFLFEYFSETQRNKGNFPGRFSGRQFSNSRSEMNVSTLELGDSALYLCASSMGPSGNLGDEQFFGPGTRLTVL.

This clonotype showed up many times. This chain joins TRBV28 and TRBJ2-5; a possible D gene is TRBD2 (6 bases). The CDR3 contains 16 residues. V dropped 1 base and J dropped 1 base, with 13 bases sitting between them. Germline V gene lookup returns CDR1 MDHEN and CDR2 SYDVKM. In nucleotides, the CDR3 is TGTGCCAGCAGTTTATATTCGGGGGTGGGCCAAGAGACCCAGTACTTC. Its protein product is CASSLYSGVGQETQYF.

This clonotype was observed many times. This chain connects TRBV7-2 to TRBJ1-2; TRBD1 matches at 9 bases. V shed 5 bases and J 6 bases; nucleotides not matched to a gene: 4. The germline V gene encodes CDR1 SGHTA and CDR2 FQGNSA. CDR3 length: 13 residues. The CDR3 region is CASSQHRGHGYTF. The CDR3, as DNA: TGTGCCAGCAGCCAACACAGGGGGCATGGCTACACCTTC.

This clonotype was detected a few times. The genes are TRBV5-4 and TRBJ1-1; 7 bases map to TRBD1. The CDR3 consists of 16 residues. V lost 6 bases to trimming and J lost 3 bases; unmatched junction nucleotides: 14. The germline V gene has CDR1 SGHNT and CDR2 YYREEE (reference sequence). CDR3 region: CASTTQKGARDTEAFF. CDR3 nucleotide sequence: TGTGCCAGCACCACCCAGAAGGGGGCCAGGGACACTGAAGCTTTCTTT.

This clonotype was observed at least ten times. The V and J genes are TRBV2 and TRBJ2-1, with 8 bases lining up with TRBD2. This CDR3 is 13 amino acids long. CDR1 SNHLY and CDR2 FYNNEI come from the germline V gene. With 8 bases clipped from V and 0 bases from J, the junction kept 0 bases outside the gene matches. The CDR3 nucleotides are TGTGCCAGCGGGACTAGCTCCTACAATGAGCAGTTCTTC. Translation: CASGTSSYNEQFF.

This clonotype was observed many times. The chain's CDR3 is CASSLYYNVYEQYF. CDR3 sequence (DNA): TGTGCCAGCAGTTTGTACTACAACGTCTACGAGCAGTACTTC. This chain joins TRBV27 and TRBJ2-7; D uncertain. In germline, CDR1 is MNHEY, CDR2 SMNVEV (reference sequence). Trimming shortened V by 3 bases and J by 3 bases, and 12 bases separated the two germline ends. The CDR3 has 14 amino acids.

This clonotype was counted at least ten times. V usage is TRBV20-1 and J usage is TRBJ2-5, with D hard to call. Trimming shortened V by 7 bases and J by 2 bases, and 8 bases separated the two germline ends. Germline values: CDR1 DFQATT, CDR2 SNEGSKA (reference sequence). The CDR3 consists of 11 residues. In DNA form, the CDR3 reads TGCAGTGTTGTCAAACAAGAGACCCAGTACTTC. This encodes CSVVKQETQYF.

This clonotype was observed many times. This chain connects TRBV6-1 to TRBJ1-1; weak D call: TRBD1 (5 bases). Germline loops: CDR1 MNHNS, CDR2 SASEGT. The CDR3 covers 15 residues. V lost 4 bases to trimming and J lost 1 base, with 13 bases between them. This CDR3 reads CASSAWQGENTEAFF. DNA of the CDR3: TGTGCCAGCAGTGCGTGGCAGGGTGAGAACACTGAAGCTTTCTTT.

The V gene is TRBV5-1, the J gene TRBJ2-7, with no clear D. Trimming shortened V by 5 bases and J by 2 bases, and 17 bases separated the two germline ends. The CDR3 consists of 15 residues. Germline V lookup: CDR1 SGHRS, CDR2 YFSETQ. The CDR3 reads CASRLLPAATYEQYF. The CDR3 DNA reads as TGCGCCAGCAGACTTTTGCCAGCTGCGACCTACGAGCAGTACTTC.

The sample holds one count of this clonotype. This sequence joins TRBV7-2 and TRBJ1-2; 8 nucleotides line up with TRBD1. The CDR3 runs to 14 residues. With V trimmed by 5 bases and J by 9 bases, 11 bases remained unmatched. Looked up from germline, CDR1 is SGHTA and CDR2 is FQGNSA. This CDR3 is CASSPLGQGGSYTF. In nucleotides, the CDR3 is TGTGCCAGCAGCCCACTCGGACAGGGTGGGAGCTACACCTTC.

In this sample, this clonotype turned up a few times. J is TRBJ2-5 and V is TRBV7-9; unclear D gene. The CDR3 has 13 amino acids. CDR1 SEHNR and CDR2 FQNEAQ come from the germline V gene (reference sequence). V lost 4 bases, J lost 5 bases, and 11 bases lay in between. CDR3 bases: TGTGCCAGCAGCTCCGTCCCCGTGGAGACCCAGTACTTC. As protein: CASSSVPVETQYF.

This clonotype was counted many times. The CDR3 DNA follows: TGTGCCAGCAGCCGACTAGCGGGAGAAGAGACCCAGTACTTC. It specifies CASSRLAGEETQYF. The chain combines TRBV7-2 with TRBJ2-5; 12 positions match TRBD2. The trim removed 5 bases at V and 3 bases at J, leaving 1 base unmatched. Germline-derived CDR1 and CDR2 are SGHTA and FQGNSA. The CDR3 is 14 amino acids.

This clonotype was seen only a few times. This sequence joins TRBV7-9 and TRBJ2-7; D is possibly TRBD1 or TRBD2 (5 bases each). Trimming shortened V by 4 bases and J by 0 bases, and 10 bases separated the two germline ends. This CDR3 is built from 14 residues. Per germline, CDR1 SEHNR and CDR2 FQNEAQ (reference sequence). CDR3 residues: CASSSPGTSYEQYF. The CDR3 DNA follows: TGTGCCAGCAGCTCTCCGGGGACCTCCTACGAGCAGTACTTC.

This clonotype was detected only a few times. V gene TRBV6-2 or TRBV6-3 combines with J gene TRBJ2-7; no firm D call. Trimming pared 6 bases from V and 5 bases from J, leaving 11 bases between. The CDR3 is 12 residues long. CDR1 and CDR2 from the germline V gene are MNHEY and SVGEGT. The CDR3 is CASSPVSDEQYF. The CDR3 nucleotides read TGTGCCAGCAGCCCGGTTTCGGACGAGCAGTACTTC.

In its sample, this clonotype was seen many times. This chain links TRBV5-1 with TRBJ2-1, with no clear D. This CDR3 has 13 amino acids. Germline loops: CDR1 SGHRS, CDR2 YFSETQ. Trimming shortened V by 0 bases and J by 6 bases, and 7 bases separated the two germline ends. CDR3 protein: CASSLGAGNEQFF. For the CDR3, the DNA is TGCGCCAGCAGCTTGGGGGCTGGCAATGAGCAGTTCTTC.

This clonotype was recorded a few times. The CDR3 region is CAWRRGTSARETQYF. The CDR3 nucleotides are TGTGCCTGGAGGAGAGGGACTAGCGCCCGAGAGACCCAGTACTTC. V usage is TRBV30 and J usage is TRBJ2-5; 10 bases fit TRBD2. Germline CDR1 is GTSNPN and CDR2 is SVGIG (reference sequence). The CDR3 extends over 15 amino acids. V trimming: 3 bases; J trimming: 4 bases; junction bases outside the gene matches: 8.

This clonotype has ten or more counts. The CDR3 nucleotides are TGTGCCAGCAGCGTAGGGAGTTTCCCGGGCAATGAGCAGTTCTTC. Translating gives CASSVGSFPGNEQFF. V gene TRBV9 combines with J gene TRBJ2-1; D not certain. Trimming took 0 bases from V and 6 from J, leaving 13 bases between them. The CDR3 has 15 amino acids. The germline gives CDR1 SGDLS, CDR2 YYNGEE.

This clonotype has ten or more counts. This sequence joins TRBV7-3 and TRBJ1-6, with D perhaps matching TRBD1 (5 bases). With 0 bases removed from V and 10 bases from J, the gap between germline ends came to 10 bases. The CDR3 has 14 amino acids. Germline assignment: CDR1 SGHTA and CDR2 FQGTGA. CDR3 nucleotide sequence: TGTGCCAGCAGCTTAACAACAGGAGGCTCACCCCTCCACTTT. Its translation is CASSLTTGGSPLHF.

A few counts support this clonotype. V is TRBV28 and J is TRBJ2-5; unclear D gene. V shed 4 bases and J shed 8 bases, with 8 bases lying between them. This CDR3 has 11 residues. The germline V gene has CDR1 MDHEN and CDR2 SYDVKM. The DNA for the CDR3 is TGTGCCAGCAGTTCCAAGGTTACCCAGTACTTC. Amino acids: CASSSKVTQYF.

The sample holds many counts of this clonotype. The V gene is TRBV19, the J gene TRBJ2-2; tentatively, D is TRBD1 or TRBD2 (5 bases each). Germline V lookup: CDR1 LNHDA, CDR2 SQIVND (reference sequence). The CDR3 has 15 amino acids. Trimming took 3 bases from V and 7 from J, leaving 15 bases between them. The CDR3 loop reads CASSILGREGGELFF. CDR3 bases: TGTGCCAGTAGTATTCTGGGGCGCGAGGGCGGGGAGCTGTTTTTT.

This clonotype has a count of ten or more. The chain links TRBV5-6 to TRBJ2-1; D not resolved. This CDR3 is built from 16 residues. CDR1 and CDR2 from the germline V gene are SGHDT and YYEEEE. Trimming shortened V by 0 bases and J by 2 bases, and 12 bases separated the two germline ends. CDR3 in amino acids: CASSLGGGMAYNEQFF. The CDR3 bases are TGTGCCAGCAGCTTGGGAGGTGGCATGGCCTACAATGAGCAGTTCTTC.

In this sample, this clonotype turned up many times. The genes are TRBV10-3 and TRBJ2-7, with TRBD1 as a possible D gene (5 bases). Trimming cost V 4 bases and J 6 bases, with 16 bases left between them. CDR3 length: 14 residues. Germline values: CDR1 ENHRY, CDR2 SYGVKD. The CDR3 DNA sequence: TGTGCCATCAGTGTGGGTAGGGGATCGGGCGAGCAGTACTTC. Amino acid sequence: CAISVGRGSGEQYF.

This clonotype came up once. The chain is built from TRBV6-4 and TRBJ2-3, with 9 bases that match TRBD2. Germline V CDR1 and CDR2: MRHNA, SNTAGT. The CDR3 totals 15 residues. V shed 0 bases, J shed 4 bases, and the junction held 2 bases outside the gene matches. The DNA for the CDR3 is TGTGCCAGCAGTGACTCTGCGGGAGGGCCAGATACGCAGTATTTT. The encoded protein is CASSDSAGGPDTQYF.

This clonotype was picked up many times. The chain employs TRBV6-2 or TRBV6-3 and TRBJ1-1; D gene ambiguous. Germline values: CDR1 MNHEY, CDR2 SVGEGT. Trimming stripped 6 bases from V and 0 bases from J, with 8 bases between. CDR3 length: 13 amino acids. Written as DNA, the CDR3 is TGTGCCAGCAGGTGGCGGCTGAACACTGAAGCTTTCTTT. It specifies CASRWRLNTEAFF.